This T cell receptor (beta chain) derives from a study of T cells expressing NK-cell markers. On the study more broadly: HCMV seropositivity characterized seven of the eight sequenced donors, and seronegativity one.

CDR3 length: 14 residues. From its re-call of the 5' RACE reads, TCRdb lists each CDR3 protein once, without DNA. The table lists 500,000 to 700,000 distinct CDR3 sequences. The rearrangement links TRBV12-3 or TRBV12-4 to TRBJ2-1; TCRdb reports TRBD2, a call that lacks DNA to check it against. The receptor was derived from a man aged 18-30 years in good health. Input material: blood T cells: a sorted CD56 or NKG2C T cell subset, CD4+ or CD8+ T cells, or bulk PBMC T cells (not recorded which). CDR3 sequence: CASTRASGSNEQFF.